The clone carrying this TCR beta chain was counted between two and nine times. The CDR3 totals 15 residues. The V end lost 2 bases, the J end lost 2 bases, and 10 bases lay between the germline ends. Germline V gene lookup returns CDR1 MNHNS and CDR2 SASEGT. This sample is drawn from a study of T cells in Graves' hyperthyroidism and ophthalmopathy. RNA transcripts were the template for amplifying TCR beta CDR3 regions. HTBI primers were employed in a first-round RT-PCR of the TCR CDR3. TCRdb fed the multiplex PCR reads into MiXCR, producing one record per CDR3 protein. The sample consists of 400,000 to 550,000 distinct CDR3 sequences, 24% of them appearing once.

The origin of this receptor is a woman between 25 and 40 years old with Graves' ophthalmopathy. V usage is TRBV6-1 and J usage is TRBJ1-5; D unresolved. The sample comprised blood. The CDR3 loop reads CASSEIGSRNQPQHF. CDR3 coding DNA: TGTGCCAGCAGTGAAATTGGCAGTCGCAATCAGCCCCAGCATTTT.